The text below deals with one T cell receptor beta chain. This receptor's antigen is unknown. Within one base of it there is no much larger clone, and no base qualities were kept. The record originates from a study of identical twins (dated by TCRdb to about 2016). Background for the entire study: To test whether fetal clonotypes persist, this study deep-sequenced TCR alpha and beta repertoires from monozygotic twins, from unrelated adults of various ages, and from cord blood. To rule out contamination, the twin experiments were replicated at different times with different library preparation protocols.

Only healthy Caucasian donors were included. The twin cohort consisted of three pairs of female monozygotic twins, all aged roughly 18 to 30 years. RNA for TCR libraries was isolated from peripheral blood mononuclear cells. Library generation was performed with 5' RACE. The sample was run on an Illumina HiSeq 2000. Template switching added a universal primer binding site, and the final cDNA carried a unique molecular identifier that allowed TCR cDNA molecules to be counted accurately. Specific primers in the conserved constant-segment region were used to synthesize first-strand cDNA for the TCR alpha and beta chains. To control for contamination, each cDNA library was double barcoded with a SMART-Mk sample barcode plus Illumina barcodes. TruSeq adapter sequences along with Illumina sample barcodes were introduced in two successive PCR steps. The TCR alpha and beta cDNA libraries were sequenced on the Illumina HiSeq platform using custom primers. The published analysis was carried out like this. Unique molecular identifiers were extracted from raw reads with MiGEC, and CDR3 positions were determined with MiXCR. For each individual, recombination models were inferred using an EM algorithm with the repgenHMM and IGoR tools. Shared clonotypes were analyzed with the tcR package in R, and sharing was normalized by the product of cloneset sizes. To study raw recombination free of thymic and clonal selection effects, out-of-frame nonproductive sequences were analyzed. TCRdb itself trimmed the public reads at Q25 with fastp, ran MiXCR and retained productive beta chains. CDR3 protein duplicates are merged, each entry listing the most common genes and DNA. The V and J calls follow TCRdb's processing rather than the paper's. This sample comprises about 890,000 distinct CDR3 sequences, around an eighth of them detected only once. The ten largest account for about 1.5% of the sample.

The CDR3, from cysteine to phenylalanine, totals 16 residues. Of the read, only the CDR3 DNA is kept; its 48 bases are in frame from base 1. The V end loses 2 bases and the J end loses 0 bases, and a stretch of 11 bases separates them. CDR1 and CDR2, per the germline V gene (reference sequence), are LGHDT and YNNKEL. Beyond this particular receptor, the publication reports: Fewer insertions were carried by abundant cord blood beta clonotypes; a weaker similar trend was observed in young adult naive repertoires, while no such trend was observed in memory repertoires. Compared with coincidental sharing between unrelated individuals, an excess of low generation-probability sequences was observed among out-of-frame TCR alpha sequences shared between twins. In monozygotic twins, recombination models systematically underestimated out-of-frame TCR alpha sharing, but the models matched the sharing seen between unrelated individuals. In beta out-of-frame sequences, excess twin sharing was weaker, because having fewer shared sequences lowered the signal-to-noise ratio. Zero-insertion analyses could be partly confounded by invariant T cells such as MAIT and iNKT, although diverse VJ usage argued against such confounding for most clonotypes. Because the same donors could not be followed over many years, conclusions were based on cross-sectional statistical analysis.

This sample also appeared in a second study, on yellow fever vaccine responses in identical twins. Taken from the second paper: The authors reported that the T cell response to vaccination in identical twins appeared partly convergent and partly personalized. In the study, vaccine-responding T cell clones were precisely tracked in identical twins.

Sequencing was performed on PBMCs. The TCR sequence derives from a woman between 18 and 29 years old in good health. Recombination linked TRBV3-1 to TRBJ2-1; tentative D gene TRBD2, with 5 bases matching. Read as DNA, the sequence is TGTGCCAGCAGCCAACACGCGGGTATCTCCTACAATGAGCAGTTCTTC. It encodes CASSQHAGISYNEQFF.